This TCR beta chain emerged from a study of blood T cell repertoires in COVID-19. Background on the study: COVID-19 samples from acute and convalescent phases originated in the United States, Italy and Spain. T cells, B-cell-depleted T cells, or PBMCs supplied cDNA or gDNA.

Original handling: Cell counts per sample came from amplifying reference gene primers. The protocol was immunoSEQ multiplex PCR, while the TCRdb copy is restricted to in-frame clones and leaves out a portion. The D gene and trimming were derived from the DNA, and the V and J assignments and clone size from that table. The profile shows 50,000 to 75,000 clones, 93% of them singletons. Trimming stripped 3 bases from V and 2 bases from J, with 15 bases between. Germline lookup yields CDR1 DFQATT and CDR2 SNEGSKA (reference sequence). The CDR3 totals 15 residues. This TCR was recovered from a man between 65 and 85 years old with active COVID-19. The specimen sequenced was peripheral blood. J is TRBJ2-3 and V is TRBV20-1; D possibly corresponds to TRBD1 (6 bases). Written as DNA, the CDR3 is TGCAGTGCTAGTTCGTCCGGGACACACACAGATACGCAGTATTTT. Its translation is CSASSSGTHTDTQYF.